Listed below are T cell receptor beta chains from one sample, sequenced in a study of control samples from healthy donors and cancer patients. Clones were read by immunoSEQ multiplex PCR, and TCRdb kept only the in-frame ones, dropping some. The sample carries about 160,000 clones, roughly 94% recorded once. The sequenced material came from PBMCs. Receptors originate from a man aged 55 to 70 with colorectal cancer. The conserved cysteine and the conserved F or W are not part of the CDR3 here. A D gene is named only where the DNA matches it firmly.

cdr3_length: 11; v_call: TRBV30; d_call: NA; cdr3_aa: ARDSSGANVLT
cdr3_length: 16; v_call: TRBV18; d_call: TRBD1; cdr3_aa: ASSPGWDRDQYNSPLH
cdr3_length: 14; v_call: TRBV11-2; d_call: NA; cdr3_aa: ASSSIYDRSNYGYT
cdr3_length: 13; v_call: TRBV5-1; d_call: TRBD1; cdr3_aa: ASSTGQGITGELF
cdr3_length: 12; v_call: TRBV7-9; d_call: NA; cdr3_aa: ASSLNGLNTEAF
cdr3_length: 13; v_call: TRBV19; d_call: TRBD1; cdr3_aa: ASSWGQQEPYEQY
cdr3_length: 10; v_call: TRBV29-1; d_call: NA; cdr3_aa: SVKQGNTEAF
cdr3_length: 12; v_call: TRBV18; d_call: NA; cdr3_aa: ASSPSTGGEKLF
cdr3_length: 14; v_call: TRBV5-6; d_call: TRBD1; cdr3_aa: ASSSSFRQGPYGYT
cdr3_length: 10; v_call: TRBV30; d_call: NA; cdr3_aa: ATRPAGNEQF
cdr3_length: 15; v_call: TRBV7-2; d_call: TRBD1; cdr3_aa: ASSPRQGPNSYNEQF
cdr3_length: 15; v_call: TRBV18; d_call: NA; cdr3_aa: ASSPNPSYGNSYEQY
cdr3_length: 13; v_call: TRBV18; d_call: TRBD1; cdr3_aa: ASSVTGVSTDTQY
cdr3_length: 13; v_call: TRBV6-2/TRBV6-3; d_call: TRBD1; cdr3_aa: ASSRGQGKTDTQY
cdr3_length: 13; v_call: TRBV7-9; d_call: NA; cdr3_aa: ASSLQAGGYSPLH
cdr3_length: 13; v_call: TRBV9; d_call: NA; cdr3_aa: ASSVASIGKNIQY
cdr3_length: 11; v_call: TRBV5-4; d_call: NA; cdr3_aa: ASSPRMGNTIY
cdr3_length: 12; v_call: TRBV18; d_call: TRBD2; cdr3_aa: ASSQGRGEETQY
cdr3_length: 11; v_call: TRBV11-2; d_call: NA; cdr3_aa: ASRAISSYEQY
cdr3_length: 12; v_call: TRBV24-1; d_call: NA; cdr3_aa: ATNDGANTGELF
cdr3_length: 11; v_call: TRBV19; d_call: NA; cdr3_aa: ASSWQGNTEAF
cdr3_length: 11; v_call: TRBV29-1; d_call: TRBD1; cdr3_aa: SAAGTGNTEAF
cdr3_length: 12; v_call: TRBV7-9; d_call: NA; cdr3_aa: ASSSQGRNTEAF
cdr3_length: 14; v_call: TRBV18; d_call: NA; cdr3_aa: ASSPGLSPGPGEQF
cdr3_length: 14; v_call: TRBV5-4; d_call: TRBD1; cdr3_aa: ASSLGPTGGSYEQY
cdr3_length: 12; v_call: TRBV10-1; d_call: NA; cdr3_aa: ASTGVKRSYEQY
cdr3_length: 14; v_call: TRBV5-1; d_call: TRBD2; cdr3_aa: ASSRTSGVGGDTQY
cdr3_length: 16; v_call: TRBV24-1; d_call: TRBD1; cdr3_aa: ATSDSKGQISGANVLT
cdr3_length: 13; v_call: TRBV4-3; d_call: NA; cdr3_aa: ASSQGDDSLYEQY
cdr3_length: 13; v_call: TRBV6-2/TRBV6-3; d_call: NA; cdr3_aa: ASSGIDRAKNIQY
cdr3_length: 14; v_call: TRBV7-9; d_call: TRBD1; cdr3_aa: ASSSRDRGDTGELF
cdr3_length: 13; v_call: TRBV5-1; d_call: TRBD2; cdr3_aa: ASSLQPSGADTQY
cdr3_length: 13; v_call: TRBV5-1; d_call: NA; cdr3_aa: ASSLAGSSNYGYT
cdr3_length: 13; v_call: TRBV5-3; d_call: NA; cdr3_aa: ARSSPGTVNTEAF
cdr3_length: 13; v_call: TRBV28; d_call: NA; cdr3_aa: ASSLSGPQHYGYT
cdr3_length: 11; v_call: TRBV6-5; d_call: NA; cdr3_aa: ASRGRGADTQY
cdr3_length: 11; v_call: TRBV30; d_call: NA; cdr3_aa: AWSKGSTGELF
cdr3_length: 12; v_call: TRBV5-1; d_call: NA; cdr3_aa: ASSPGLHTGELF
cdr3_length: 12; v_call: TRBV5-5; d_call: TRBD1; cdr3_aa: ASSLQGADTEAF
cdr3_length: 13; v_call: TRBV3-1/TRBV3-2; d_call: TRBD1; cdr3_aa: ASSSRTGNDYGYT
cdr3_length: 11; v_call: TRBV9; d_call: NA; cdr3_aa: ASSVEGDYGYT
cdr3_length: 10; v_call: TRBV30; d_call: TRBD1; cdr3_aa: AWARDRVGYT
cdr3_length: 13; v_call: TRBV24-1; d_call: TRBD1; cdr3_aa: ATSVSGTALNEQF
cdr3_length: 11; v_call: TRBV19; d_call: NA; cdr3_aa: ASNGQGPGAQY
cdr3_length: 15; v_call: TRBV6-2/TRBV6-3; d_call: TRBD1; cdr3_aa: ASSQDRGPPWDSPLH
cdr3_length: 14; v_call: TRBV5-1; d_call: NA; cdr3_aa: ASSLGVGFSGNTIY
cdr3_length: 10; v_call: TRBV6-1; d_call: NA; cdr3_aa: ASSDIWGEQY
cdr3_length: 15; v_call: TRBV5-1; d_call: NA; cdr3_aa: ASSSGLGSMPNTEAF
cdr3_length: 13; v_call: TRBV28; d_call: TRBD1; cdr3_aa: ASSLPGQVSYEQY
cdr3_length: 14; v_call: TRBV7-2; d_call: NA; cdr3_aa: ASSHGAGQNTGELF
cdr3_length: 11; v_call: TRBV6-5; d_call: TRBD1; cdr3_aa: ASRGQGGGEQY
cdr3_length: 14; v_call: TRBV4-2; d_call: NA; cdr3_aa: ASSPASPVMGNEQF
cdr3_length: 13; v_call: TRBV28; d_call: NA; cdr3_aa: ASSSGGEGSTEAF
cdr3_length: 14; v_call: TRBV7-2; d_call: NA; cdr3_aa: ASSLGAGGITETQY
cdr3_length: 12; v_call: TRBV13; d_call: NA; cdr3_aa: ASSLEANTDTQY